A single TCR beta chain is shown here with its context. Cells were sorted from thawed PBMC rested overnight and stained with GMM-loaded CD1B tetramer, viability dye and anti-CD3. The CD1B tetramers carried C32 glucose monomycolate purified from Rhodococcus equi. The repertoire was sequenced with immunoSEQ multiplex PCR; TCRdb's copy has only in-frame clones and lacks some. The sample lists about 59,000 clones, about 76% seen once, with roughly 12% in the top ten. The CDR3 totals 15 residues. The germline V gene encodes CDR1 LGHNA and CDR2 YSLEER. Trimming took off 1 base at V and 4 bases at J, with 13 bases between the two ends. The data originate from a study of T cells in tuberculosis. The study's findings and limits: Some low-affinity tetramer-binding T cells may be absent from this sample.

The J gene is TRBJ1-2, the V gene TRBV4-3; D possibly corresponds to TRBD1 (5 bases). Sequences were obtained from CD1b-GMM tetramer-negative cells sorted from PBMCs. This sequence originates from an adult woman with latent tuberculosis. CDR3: CASSQVGGPGYGYTF. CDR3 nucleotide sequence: TGCGCCAGCAGCCAAGTGGGGGGTCCCGGCTATGGCTACACCTTC.